The 16 T cell receptor beta chains in this list originate from one sample, sequenced in a study of blood T cell repertoires in COVID-19 (dated by TCRdb to 2018 to 2021). To prepare the library, the immunoSEQ multiplex PCR assay was applied. Sourced from immuneACCESS, this table was stored by TCRdb with only in-frame sequences that have V and J called. A share of the clones is absent; for the studies checked, an unresolved V gene accounts for under half, and the remainder has no known explanation. The sample table shows 280,000 or so clones, and about 85% are seen once. The biggest ten clones account for 2.5% of the sample. Sequencing was performed on PBMCs or T cells enriched from blood (not recorded which). The receptors originated from a woman aged 45-65 years who had recovered from COVID-19.

The V gene is TRBV9, the J gene TRBJ2-5; 7 nucleotides agree with TRBD1. The CDR3 has 16 residues. The V gene's germline CDR1 is SGDLS and CDR2 YYNGEE. V trimming: 4 bases; J trimming: 1 base; junction bases outside the gene matches: 10. The CDR3: CASSPLPGTVQETQYF. The DNA of the CDR3 is TGTGCCAGCAGCCCACTTCCCGGGACAGTCCAAGAGACCCAGTACTTC.

A remark on this clone: At one end, the junction sequence differs from germline, possibly due to a read error. The chain couples TRBV7-2 to TRBJ1-2; the D is unclear. CDR1 and CDR2 (germline): SGHTA, FQGNSA. This CDR3 region has 15 residues. The CDR3 spells CASSLAGTTNYGYTF. The CDR3 bases are TGTGCCAGCAGCCTAGCGGGCACAACTAACTATGGCTACACCTTC.

V gene TRBV7-8 combines with J gene TRBJ1-6; possible D gene TRBD1, 6 bases. V was trimmed by 6 bases and J by 10 bases, leaving 16 bases between them. In germline, CDR1 is SGHVS, CDR2 FQNEAQ. The CDR3 is 14 amino acids. The CDR3 spells CASRVTGIGSPLHF. The CDR3, as DNA: TGTGCCAGCAGGGTTACAGGGATAGGATCACCCCTCCACTTT.

The chain recombines TRBV19 with TRBJ1-3, with D perhaps matching TRBD1 (6 bases). Germline V gene lookup returns CDR1 LNHDA and CDR2 SQIVND (reference sequence). CDR3 length: 17 amino acids. V lost 6 bases, J lost 0 bases, and 18 bases lay in between. CDR3 DNA sequence: TGTGCCAGTAGGCCAGGGGCTCTCGATAGCTCTGGAAACACCATATATTTT. Translation gives CASRPGALDSSGNTIYF.

The J gene is TRBJ2-1, the V gene TRBV7-6, with a possible D match to TRBD2 (5 bases). Germline V CDR1 and CDR2: SGHVS, FNYEAQ. Trimming left V 7 bases short and J 7 bases short, with 8 bases between. The CDR3 extends over 11 amino acids. The CDR3 region is CASNSGNEQFF. CDR3 sequence (DNA): TGTGCCAGCAACTCGGGGAATGAGCAGTTCTTC. Supplemented by reference TRBV7-6 and TRBJ2-1, the full variable domain reads GAGVSQSPRYKVTKRGQDVALRCDPISGHVSLYWYRQALGQGPEFLTYFNYEAQQDKSGLPNDRFSAERPEGSISTLTIQRTEQRDSAMYRCASNSGNEQFFGPGTRLTVL.

The rearrangement joins TRBV7-7 to TRBJ1-4; no reliable D call. The CDR3 is 17 amino acids. V was pared by 1 base and J by 0 bases, with 12 bases between. CDR1 is SSHAT, CDR2 FNYEAQ, per germline (reference sequence). The DNA of the CDR3 is TGTGCCAGCAGCTTAGGCCAGGAAAACTCAACTAATGAAAAACTGTTTTTT. It codes for CASSLGQENSTNEKLFF.

The chain employs TRBV6-5 and TRBJ2-7; TRBD2 matches 11 bases. Germline CDR1 reads MNHEY; CDR2 reads SVGAGI. The CDR3 runs 16 residues. The ends lost 0 bases at V and 4 bases at J; junction bases unmatched: 5. This chain's CDR3 is CASSYSGGTSGYEQYF. DNA of the CDR3: TGTGCCAGCAGTTACTCAGGAGGGACTAGCGGTTACGAGCAGTACTTC.

The chain recombines TRBV3-1 (or the pseudogene TRBV3-2) with TRBJ1-2; D perhaps matches TRBD1 (5 bases). Per the germline V gene, CDR1 is LGHDT and CDR2 is YNNKEL (reference sequence). Trimming left V 4 bases short and J 5 bases short, with 14 bases between. There are 14 residues in the CDR3. The CDR3 spells CASSLETDLYGYTF. The DNA of the CDR3 is TGTGCCAGCAGCCTAGAGACAGATCTGTATGGCTACACCTTC.

In this sample, this clone turned up a few times. The chain has TRBV19 and TRBJ1-5, with 9 positions matching TRBD1. After removal of 7 bases from V and 4 bases from J, the junction contained 11 bases not matched to a gene. Germline-derived CDR1 and CDR2 are LNHDA and SQIVND (reference sequence). The CDR3 sequence is 16 residues long. CDR3 in DNA: TGTGCCAGTACCCTGACAGGGGGATACGTTAATCAGCCCCAGCATTTT. Its translation is CASTLTGGYVNQPQHF.

This clone was found once. V and J are TRBV29-1 and TRBJ1-1; D remains unclear. CDR1 and CDR2 (germline): SQVTM, ANQGSEA. The CDR3 has 14 amino acids. Trimming shortened V by 2 bases and J by 0 bases, and 10 bases separated the two germline ends. The CDR3 region has the DNA TGCAGCGTTGAATTTGGCGGTATGAACACTGAAGCTTTCTTT. This encodes CSVEFGGMNTEAFF.

The CDR3 DNA reads TGTGCCAGCAGTTACTCTAGGACAGCCTACAATGAGCAGTTCTTC. Its protein is CASSYSRTAYNEQFF. The rearrangement uses TRBV6-6 and TRBJ2-1, with a possible D match to TRBD1 (6 bases). This CDR3 is 15 amino acids long. The V end was cut by 0 bases, the J end by 2 bases, with 8 bases between. The germline gives CDR1 MNHNY, CDR2 SVGAGI (reference sequence).

This sequence joins TRBV4-2 and TRBJ2-1; TRBD2 matches 11 bases. The CDR3 contains 16 residues. With 1 base clipped from V and 10 bases from J, the junction kept 9 bases outside the gene matches. Germline values: CDR1 LGHNA, CDR2 YNFKEQ. CDR3 protein: CASSQARLAGRREQFF. In nucleotides, the CDR3 is TGTGCCAGCAGCCAAGCCCGACTAGCGGGAAGGCGAGAGCAGTTCTTC.

The genes are TRBV5-1 and TRBJ1-1, with D tentatively TRBD1 (5 bases). The CDR3 is 16 amino acids. Trimming took off 2 bases at V and 0 bases at J, with 14 bases between the two ends. Germline V gene data show CDR1 as SGHRS and CDR2 as YFSETQ. CDR3 bases: TGCGCCAGCAGCTTAGACAGTTTAGGGATGAACACTGAAGCTTTCTTT. Its protein is CASSLDSLGMNTEAFF.

The chain couples TRBV4-1 to TRBJ2-1, with TRBD1 as a possible D gene (5 bases). This CDR3 comprises 16 residues. Trimming pared 3 bases from V and 7 bases from J, leaving 19 bases between. Germline V CDR1 and CDR2: MGHRA, YSYEKL. The CDR3 DNA reads as TGCGCCAGCAGCCATTCACCTCAGGGTTATCGTAATGAGCAGTTCTTC. The encoded protein is CASSHSPQGYRNEQFF.

This clone was seen just once. The genes are TRBV9 and TRBJ2-5, with D perhaps TRBD1 (6 bases). The CDR3 runs 15 residues. The V and J ends lost 0 bases and 0 bases respectively, with 9 bases between them. Germline V gene data show CDR1 as SGDLS and CDR2 as YYNGEE. The CDR3 DNA is TGTGCCAGCAGCGTAGGGGACACCTACCAAGAGACCCAGTACTTC. It encodes CASSVGDTYQETQYF.

CDR3 residues: CASSPPGLGATDTQYF. CDR3 DNA sequence: TGTGCCAGCAGCCCTCCGGGACTAGGGGCCACAGATACGCAGTATTTT. V and J are TRBV27 and TRBJ2-3; 8 bases match TRBD2. In germline, CDR1 is MNHEY, CDR2 SMNVEV (reference sequence). The CDR3 consists of 16 residues. The V gene end was trimmed by 6 bases and the J gene end by 2 bases; junction bases not matched to a gene: 10.